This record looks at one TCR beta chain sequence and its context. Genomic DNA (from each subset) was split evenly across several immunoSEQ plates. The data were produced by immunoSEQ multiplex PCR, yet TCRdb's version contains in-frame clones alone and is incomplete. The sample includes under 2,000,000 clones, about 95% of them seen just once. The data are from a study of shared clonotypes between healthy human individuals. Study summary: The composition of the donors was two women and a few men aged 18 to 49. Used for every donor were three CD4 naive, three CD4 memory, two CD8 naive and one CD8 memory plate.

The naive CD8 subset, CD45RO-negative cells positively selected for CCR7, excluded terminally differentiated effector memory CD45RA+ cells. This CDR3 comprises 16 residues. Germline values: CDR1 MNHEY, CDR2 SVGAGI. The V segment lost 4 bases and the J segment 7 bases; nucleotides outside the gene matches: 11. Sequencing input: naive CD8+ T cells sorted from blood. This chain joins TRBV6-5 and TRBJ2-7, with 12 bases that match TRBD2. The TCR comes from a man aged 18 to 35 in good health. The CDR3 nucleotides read TGTGCCAGCAGTTCTAGCGGGAGGGCCGGGGGGGGAGAGCAGTACTTC. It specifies CASSSSGRAGGGEQYF.